The sequence of this T cell receptor beta chain was determined in a study of shared clonotypes between healthy human individuals. All participating donors were Caucasian adults from Nashville, Tennessee. As to this clone: As yet, its antigen is unknown.

TCRdb keeps only in-frame clones here, not all; method: immunoSEQ multiplex PCR. The table includes over 2 million clones, 85% to 95% detected once. Germline loops: CDR1 MNHNS, CDR2 SASEGT. The CDR3 is 11 residues long. V gave up 4 bases and J gave up 7 bases, with 8 bases separating them. The study's findings and limits: Depth of sequencing was expected to influence donor clonotype sharing. The sharing of 4% to 5.5% of naive CD4 clonotypes was seen across several donors.

This clonotype was obtained from a man younger than 35 in good health. Sequenced: naive CD4+ T cells sorted from blood. Indicated subset: CD45RA+ positively selected. This rearrangement joins TRBV6-1 to TRBJ2-7; D not certain. The CDR3 nucleotides read TGTGCCAGCAGTGTTACTCAGGAGCAGTACTTC. Protein product: CASSVTQEQYF.